This T cell receptor beta chain is drawn from a study of neurological immune-mediated disorders. Study conclusions and caveats: The highest TCR clonal expansion occurred in HTLV-1-associated myelopathy; multiple sclerosis fell below healthy controls. None of the CDR3 amino acid sequences found in expanded clones was shared across subjects. This suggests that the TCR-beta repertoires were private in all groups.

The V and J ends lost 4 bases and 8 bases, in that order; junction bases with no gene match: 9. CDR3 length equals 15 residues. Looked up from germline, CDR1 is MNHEY and CDR2 is SVGAGI. A 10-nucleotide random UMI tagged transcripts in template-switch 5'RACE cDNA synthesis. TCRdb passed the 5' RACE reads through MiXCR, listing each CDR3 protein once. The sample holds 15,000 to 20,000 distinct CDR3 sequences, under 35% seen once. In the case of this clonotype: Its antigen is not identified.

The source material was PBMCs. V gene TRBV6-5 combines with J gene TRBJ2-3, with 10 bases aligning to TRBD2. The clonotype originates from a man aged 50-60 years with HTLV-1-associated myelopathy (HAM/TSP). The DNA of the CDR3 is TGTGCCAGCAGTTCAAGCGGGGGGGCCGGAGGTACGCAGTATTTT. Translating it yields CASSSSGGAGGTQYF.